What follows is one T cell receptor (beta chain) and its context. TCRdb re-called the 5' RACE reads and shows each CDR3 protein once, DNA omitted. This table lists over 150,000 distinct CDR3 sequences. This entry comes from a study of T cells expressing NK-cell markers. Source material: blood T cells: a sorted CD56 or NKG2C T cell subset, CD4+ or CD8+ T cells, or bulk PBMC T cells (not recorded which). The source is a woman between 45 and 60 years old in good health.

The chain's CDR3 is CASSFRGSGANVLTF. J is TRBJ2-6 and V is TRBV11-2. In germline, CDR1 is SGHAT, CDR2 FQNNGV. CDR3 length: 15 residues.